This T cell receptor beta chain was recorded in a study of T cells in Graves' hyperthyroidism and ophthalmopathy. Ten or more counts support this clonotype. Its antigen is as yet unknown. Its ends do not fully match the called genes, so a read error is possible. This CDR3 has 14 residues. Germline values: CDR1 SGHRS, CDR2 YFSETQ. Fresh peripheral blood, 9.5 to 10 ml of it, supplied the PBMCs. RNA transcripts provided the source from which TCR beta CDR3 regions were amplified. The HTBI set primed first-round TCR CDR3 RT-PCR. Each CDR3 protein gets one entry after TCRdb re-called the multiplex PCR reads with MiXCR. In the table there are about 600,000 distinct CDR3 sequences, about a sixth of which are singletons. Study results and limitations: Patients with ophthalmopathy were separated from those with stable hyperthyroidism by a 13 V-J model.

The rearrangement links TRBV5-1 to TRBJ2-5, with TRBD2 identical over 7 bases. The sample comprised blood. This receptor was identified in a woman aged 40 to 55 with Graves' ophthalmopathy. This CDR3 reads CASSFGGGQETQYF. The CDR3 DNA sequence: TGTGCCAGCAGCTTCGGCGGGGGTCAAGAGACCCAGTACTTC.